This T cell receptor (beta chain) was recorded in a study of blood T cell repertoires in COVID-19. Study at large: COVID-19 samples from acute and convalescent phases originated in the United States, Italy and Spain. T cells, B-cell-depleted T cells, or PBMCs provided the cDNA or gDNA that served as material.

The CDR3 covers 14 residues. From germline, CDR1 is MNHNS and CDR2 SASEGT. Trimming removed 1 base from V and 4 bases from J, with 11 bases in between. Under the authors' procedure: Amplified reference gene primers provided the basis for estimating nucleated cell counts. TCRdb's table, derived via immunoSEQ multiplex PCR, lists solely in-frame clones and lacks some. Clone size and the V and J calls come from that table; the DNA yielded D and trimming. The table records about 47,000 clones, less than 90% of them present only once. Notes on this clone: Other DNA sequences in the same sample also yield this CDR3.

The sequence was obtained from a man aged 55 to 70 with active COVID-19. Sequencing used peripheral blood. V gene TRBV6-1 combines with J gene TRBJ2-7; possible D gene TRBD2, 6 bases. The CDR3 coding sequence is TGTGCCAGCAGTGAAGTGGGAGGAACATACGAGCAGTACTTC. Protein: CASSEVGGTYEQYF.